These 18 T cell receptor beta chains came from one sample sequenced in a study of cytomegalovirus exposure and HLA in healthy donors. Researchers ran the PCR with 60 Vbeta and 13 Jbeta primers. Clones were read by immunoSEQ multiplex PCR, and TCRdb kept only the in-frame ones, dropping some. The sample carries roughly 220,000 clones, 70% recorded once. Sequences were obtained from PBMCs. The source is a man in his forties or fifties in good health and CMV-seropositive.

The chain carries TRBV6-5 and TRBJ2-7, with D possibly being TRBD2 (6 bases). V shed 6 bases and J shed 1 base, with 16 bases lying between them. CDR1 and CDR2 from the germline V gene are MNHEY and SVGAGI. This CDR3 comprises 15 residues. CDR3 sequence: CASRIGPAGSYEQYF. The DNA of the CDR3 is TGTGCCAGCAGAATAGGACCGGCGGGGTCCTACGAGCAGTACTTC.

The gene calls are TRBV2 and TRBJ2-7, with 7 bases fitting TRBD1. V lost 4 bases and J lost 2; bases outside the gene matches: 2. CDR1 is SNHLY, CDR2 FYNNEI, per germline. The CDR3 runs 13 residues. CDR3 amino acids: CASSGDRTYEQYF. The CDR3, as DNA: TGTGCCAGCAGTGGGGACAGAACCTACGAGCAGTACTTC.

The V call is TRBV2, the J call TRBJ1-1; a weak D match, TRBD1 (6 bases). The germline gives CDR1 SNHLY, CDR2 FYNNEI. V lost 8 bases and J 6 bases, leaving 19 bases between the germline ends. This CDR3 region has 14 residues. The CDR3 bases are TGTGCCAGCGGGCGGAGGCAAGGACAGTCTGAAGCTTTCTTT. Protein product: CASGRRQGQSEAFF.

This chain uses TRBV2 with TRBJ1-4; D may be TRBD1 (5 bases). This CDR3 has 15 residues. The V gene's germline CDR1 is SNHLY and CDR2 FYNNEI. The germline V and J ends were trimmed by 7 bases and 8 bases, with 20 bases remaining between them. CDR3 sequence: CASNPRRDSLEKLFF. The CDR3 nucleotides read TGTGCCAGCAACCCCCGGCGGGACTCCCTGGAAAAACTGTTTTTT.

This sequence joins TRBV5-1 and TRBJ1-2; D is unclear. CDR1 and CDR2 from the germline V gene are SGHRS and YFSETQ. The CDR3 runs to 12 residues. The V end was cut by 5 bases, the J end by 2 bases, with 7 bases between. The CDR3 nucleotides are TGCGCCAGCAGTACAGACAACTATGGCTACACCTTC. Translating gives CASSTDNYGYTF.

The V gene is TRBV5-6, the J gene TRBJ2-7; D may be TRBD1 (5 bases). Trimming pared 4 bases from V and 1 base from J, leaving 21 bases between. CDR3 length: 17 residues. In germline, CDR1 is SGHDT, CDR2 YYEEEE. DNA for the CDR3: TGTGCCAGCAGCCCTATGATCTCAGGGAAGAATTCCTACGAGCAGTACTTC. Protein: CASSPMISGKNSYEQYF.

This clone was seen once. This chain joins TRBV9 and TRBJ2-7; TRBD1 matches at 7 bases. This CDR3 contains 13 residues. Germline values: CDR1 SGDLS, CDR2 YYNGEE. Trimming cost V 3 bases and J 3 bases; bases outside gene matches: 3. CDR3 loop: CASSGTGDYEQYF. The CDR3 nucleotides read TGTGCCAGCAGCGGCACAGGGGACTACGAGCAGTACTTC. Based on the CDR3 plus reference TRBV9 and TRBJ2-7, the full variable domain is DSGVTQTPKHLITATGQRVTLRCSPRSGDLSVYWYQQSLDQGLQFLIQYYNGEERAKGNILERFSAQQFPDLHSELNLSSLELGDSALYFCASSGTGDYEQYFGPGTRLTVT.

The chain uses TRBV10-2 and TRBJ1-2, with 11 bases that match TRBD1. Per germline, CDR1 WSHSY and CDR2 SAAADI. The junction had 5 bases not matched to a gene; V was cut back by 5 bases and J by 6 bases. The length of the CDR3 is 14 residues. CDR3: CASSWTGGMDGYTF. Here the CDR3 DNA reads TGCGCCAGCAGTTGGACAGGGGGCATGGATGGCTACACCTTC.

The chain employs TRBV5-1 and TRBJ1-3, with unresolved D. CDR3 length equals 14 residues. Germline V gene lookup returns CDR1 SGHRS and CDR2 YFSETQ. The V and J ends lost 5 bases and 0 bases respectively, with 9 bases between them. This CDR3 reads CASRSQNSGNTIYF. The CDR3 bases are TGCGCCAGCAGATCACAGAACTCTGGAAACACCATATATTTT.

The chain is built from TRBV10-3 and TRBJ2-2; D not certain. The CDR3 totals 14 residues. CDR1 is ENHRY and CDR2 is SYGVKD in the germline V gene. V dropped 11 bases and J dropped 3 bases, with 16 bases sitting between them. This CDR3 reads CASHLSADTGELFF. Here the CDR3 DNA reads TGTGCCTCTCACCTCTCCGCGGACACCGGGGAGCTGTTTTTT.

This chain joins TRBV5-1 and TRBJ2-3; 7 positions agree with TRBD1. J lost 1 base, V lost 4 bases, and 3 bases had no gene match. CDR3 length equals 14 residues. Germline CDR1 is SGHRS and CDR2 is YFSETQ. The CDR3 here is CASSNDRGTDTQYF. In DNA form, the CDR3 reads TGCGCCAGCAGCAACGACAGGGGCACAGATACGCAGTATTTT.

The chain couples TRBV5-1 to TRBJ2-5, with D possibly being TRBD1 (5 bases). Deletions cut 0 bases from V and 0 bases from J, with 9 bases between. This CDR3 contains 15 residues. Germline assignment: CDR1 SGHRS and CDR2 YFSETQ. CDR3: CASSLVGQYQETQYF. CDR3 nucleotide sequence: TGCGCCAGCAGCTTGGTGGGGCAGTACCAAGAGACCCAGTACTTC.

This clone was observed a handful of times. The V gene is TRBV7-9, the J gene TRBJ2-3; 8 positions agree with TRBD2. V lost 6 bases and J lost 0; bases outside the gene matches: 14. The CDR3 is made up of 18 amino acids. Per germline, CDR1 SEHNR and CDR2 FQNEAQ (reference sequence). CDR3 sequence (DNA): TGTGCCAGCAGTCCAAGCGGGGGTGCCTATAGTAGCACAGATACGCAGTATTTT. Residues: CASSPSGGAYSSTDTQYF.

The chain is built from TRBV5-1 and TRBJ1-2, with D possibly matching TRBD1 (5 bases). Trimming cost V 3 bases and J 4 bases, with 7 bases left between them. CDR3 length equals 12 residues. Germline CDR1 is SGHRS and CDR2 is YFSETQ. The CDR3 bases are TGCGCCAGCAGCTCCCAGGGCTATGGCTACACCTTC. As protein: CASSSQGYGYTF.

The CDR3 bases are TGTGCCACCCGACAAGGGGACTATGGCTACACCTTC. Translating it yields CATRQGDYGYTF. This sequence joins TRBV28 and TRBJ1-2; D may be TRBD1 (5 bases). Germline loops: CDR1 MDHEN, CDR2 SYDVKM. This CDR3 contains 12 residues. V dropped 10 bases and J dropped 3 bases, with 12 bases sitting between them.

The CDR3 is CASSFFIAGGGETQYF. As DNA, the CDR3 is TGTGCCAGCAGCTTTTTTATTGCGGGTGGAGGCGAGACCCAGTACTTC. The genes are TRBV13 and TRBJ2-5, with D possibly being TRBD2 (5 bases). CDR1 is PRHDT and CDR2 is FYEKMQ in the germline V gene (reference sequence). The V and J ends lost 3 bases and 5 bases respectively, with 19 bases between them. The CDR3 length is 16 residues.

The rearrangement uses TRBV6-6 and TRBJ2-1, with 7 bases matching TRBD1. The germline V gene has CDR1 MNHNY and CDR2 SVGAGI (reference sequence). The V and J ends lost 5 bases and 10 bases, in that order; junction bases with no gene match: 8. The CDR3 spans 13 residues. This CDR3 is CASSPQGRGEQFF. CDR3 nucleotides: TGTGCCAGCAGTCCACAAGGCAGGGGGGAGCAGTTCTTC.

The chain carries TRBV18 and TRBJ2-5; 7 positions agree with TRBD1. The better agreement between TRBJ2-7 and the DNA end casts doubt on the J call. CDR1 KGHSH and CDR2 LQKENI come from the germline V gene. The CDR3 totals 14 residues. CDR3 nucleotide sequence: TGTGCCAGCTCACCAACAGGGGTTGGGTACGAGCAGTACTTC. Amino acids: CASSPTGVGYEQYF.